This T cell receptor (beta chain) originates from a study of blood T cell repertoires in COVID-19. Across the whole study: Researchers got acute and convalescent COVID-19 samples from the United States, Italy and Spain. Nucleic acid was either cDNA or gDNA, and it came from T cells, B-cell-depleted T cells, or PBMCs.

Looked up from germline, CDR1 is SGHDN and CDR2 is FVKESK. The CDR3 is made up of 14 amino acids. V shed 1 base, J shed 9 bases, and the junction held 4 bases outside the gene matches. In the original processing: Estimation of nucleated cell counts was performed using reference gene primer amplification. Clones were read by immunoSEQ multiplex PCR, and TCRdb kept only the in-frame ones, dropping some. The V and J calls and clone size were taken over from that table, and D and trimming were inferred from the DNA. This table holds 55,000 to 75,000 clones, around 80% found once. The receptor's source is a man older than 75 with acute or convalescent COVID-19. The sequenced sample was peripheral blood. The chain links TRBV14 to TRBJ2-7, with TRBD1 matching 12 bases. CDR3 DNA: TGTGCCAGCAGCCAAGCCGGGACAGGGGGCTGGCAGTACTTC. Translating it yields CASSQAGTGGWQYF. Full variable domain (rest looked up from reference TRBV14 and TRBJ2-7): EAGVTQFPSHSVIEKGQTVTLRCDPISGHDNLYWYRRVMGKEIKFLLHFVKESKQDESGMPNNRFLAERTGGTYSTLKVQPAELEDSGVYFCASSQAGTGGWQYFGPGTRLTVT.